This TCR beta chain was identified in a study of T cells in Graves' hyperthyroidism and ophthalmopathy. For the study at large: Specimen type is peripheral blood, collected at initial diagnosis prior to any treatment.

Diagnoses were made from clinical symptoms, serum measures (thyroxine and TRAb), thyroid ultrasound and orbital computed tomography. This clonotype was observed at least ten times. Its antigen is still unknown. V was trimmed by 4 bases and J by 1 base, leaving 10 bases between them. The germline V gene encodes CDR1 SGHTA and CDR2 FQGNSA. The CDR3 totals 14 residues. RNA transcripts provided the source from which TCR beta CDR3 regions were amplified. The HTBI set primed first-round TCR CDR3 RT-PCR. MiXCR, applied by TCRdb to the multiplex PCR reads, yields one record per CDR3 protein. The sample lists some 340,000 distinct CDR3 sequences; around 15% were seen once. Study observations and caveats: In the blood, most expanded thyroid clonotypes above 0.001 appeared as well.

The clonotype was recovered from a woman aged 35 to 49 with Graves' ophthalmopathy. Material for sequencing was blood. This chain links TRBV7-2 with TRBJ1-1; D unclear. In nucleotides, the CDR3 is TGTGCCAGCAGCTCGGACGGATCGAACACTGAAGCTTTCTTT. It specifies CASSSDGSNTEAFF. Full variable domain (missing parts from reference TRBV7-2 and TRBJ1-1): GAGVSQSPSNKVTEKGKDVELRCDPISGHTALYWYRQSLGQGLEFLIYFQGNSAPDKSGLPSDRFSAERTGGSVSTLTIQRTQQEDSAVYLCASSSDGSNTEAFFGQGTRLTVV.